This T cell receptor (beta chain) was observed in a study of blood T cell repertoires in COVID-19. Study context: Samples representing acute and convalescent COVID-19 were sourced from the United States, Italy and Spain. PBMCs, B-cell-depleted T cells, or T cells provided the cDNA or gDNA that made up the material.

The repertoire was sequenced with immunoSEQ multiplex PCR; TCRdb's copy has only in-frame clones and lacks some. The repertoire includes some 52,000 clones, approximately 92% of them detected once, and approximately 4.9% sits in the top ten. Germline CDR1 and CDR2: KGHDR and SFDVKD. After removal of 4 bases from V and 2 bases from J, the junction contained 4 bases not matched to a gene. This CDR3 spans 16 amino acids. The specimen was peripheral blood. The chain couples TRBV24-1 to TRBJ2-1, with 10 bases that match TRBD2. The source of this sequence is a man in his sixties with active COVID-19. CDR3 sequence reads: CATSDLAGVTYNEQFF. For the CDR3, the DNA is TGTGCCACCAGTGACCTAGCGGGGGTCACCTACAATGAGCAGTTCTTC.